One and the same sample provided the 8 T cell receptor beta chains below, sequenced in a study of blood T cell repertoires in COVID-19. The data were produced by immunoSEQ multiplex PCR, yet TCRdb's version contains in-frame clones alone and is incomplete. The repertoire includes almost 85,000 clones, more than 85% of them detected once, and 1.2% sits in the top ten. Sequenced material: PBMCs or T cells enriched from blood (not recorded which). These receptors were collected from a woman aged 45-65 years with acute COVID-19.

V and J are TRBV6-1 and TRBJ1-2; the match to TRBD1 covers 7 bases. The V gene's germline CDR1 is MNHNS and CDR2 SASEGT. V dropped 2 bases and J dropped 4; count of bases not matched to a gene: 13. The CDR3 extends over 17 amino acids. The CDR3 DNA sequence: TGTGCCAGCAGTGAACCCCTGGGAGGACAGGATATCTATGGCTACACCTTC. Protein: CASSEPLGGQDIYGYTF.

The CDR3, as DNA: TGTGCCAGCAGTGTGTACGGGGGGACGAACACCGGGGAGCTGTTTTTT. It specifies CASSVYGGTNTGELFF. This sequence joins TRBV2 and TRBJ2-2; 7 bases are shared with TRBD2. This CDR3 is built from 16 residues. Trimming at V came to 4 bases and at J to 0 bases, leaving 5 bases not matched to a gene. The V gene's germline CDR1 is SNHLY and CDR2 FYNNEI.

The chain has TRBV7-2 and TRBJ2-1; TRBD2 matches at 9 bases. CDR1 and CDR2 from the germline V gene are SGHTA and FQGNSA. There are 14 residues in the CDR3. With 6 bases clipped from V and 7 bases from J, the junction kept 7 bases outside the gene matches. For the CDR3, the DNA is TGTGCCAGCAGAGCGGGAGGAAATTCGAATGAGCAGTTCTTC. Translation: CASRAGGNSNEQFF.

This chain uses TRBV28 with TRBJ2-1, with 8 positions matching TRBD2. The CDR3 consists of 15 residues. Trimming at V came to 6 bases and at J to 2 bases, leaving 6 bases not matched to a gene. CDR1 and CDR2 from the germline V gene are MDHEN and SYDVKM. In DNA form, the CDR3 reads TGTGCCAGCAGGAGAGCGGGAGCCGCCTACAATGAGCAGTTCTTC. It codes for CASRRAGAAYNEQFF.

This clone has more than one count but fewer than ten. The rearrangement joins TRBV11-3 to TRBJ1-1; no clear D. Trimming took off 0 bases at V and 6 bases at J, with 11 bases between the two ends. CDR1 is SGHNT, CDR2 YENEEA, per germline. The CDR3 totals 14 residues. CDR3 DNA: TGTGCCAGCAGCTTAGATGTGTCGGGGTCTGAAGCTTTCTTT. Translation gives CASSLDVSGSEAFF.

CDR3 protein: CASSPGTDYEKLFF. In DNA form, the CDR3 reads TGCGCCAGCAGCCCGGGGACAGATTATGAAAAACTGTTTTTT. The chain uses TRBV5-1 and TRBJ1-4, with 7 bases matching TRBD1. There are 14 residues in the CDR3. CDR1 is SGHRS and CDR2 is YFSETQ in the germline V gene. Germline trimming cut 4 bases from V and 6 bases from J; bases unmatched to any gene: 6. Full variable domain (rest looked up from reference TRBV5-1 and TRBJ1-4): KAGVTQTPRYLIKTRGQQVTLSCSPISGHRSVSWYQQTPGQGLQFLFEYFSETQRNKGNFPGRFSGRQFSNSRSEMNVSTLELGDSALYLCASSPGTDYEKLFFGSGTQLSVL.

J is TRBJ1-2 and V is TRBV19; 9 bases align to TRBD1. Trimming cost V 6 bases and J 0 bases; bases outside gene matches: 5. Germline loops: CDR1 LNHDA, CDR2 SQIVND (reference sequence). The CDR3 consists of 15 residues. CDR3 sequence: CASRRDRAPNYGYTF. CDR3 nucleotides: TGTGCCAGTAGACGGGACAGGGCACCTAACTATGGCTACACCTTC.

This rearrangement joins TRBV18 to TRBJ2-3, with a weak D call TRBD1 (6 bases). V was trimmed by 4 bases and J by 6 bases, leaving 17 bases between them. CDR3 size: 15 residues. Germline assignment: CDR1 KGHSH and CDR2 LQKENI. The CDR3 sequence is CASSRSGQWGDTQYF. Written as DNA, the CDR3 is TGTGCCAGCTCACGTTCCGGACAGTGGGGGGATACGCAGTATTTT.